A selection of T cell receptor beta chains follows, all from one sample in a study of T cells in Graves' hyperthyroidism and ophthalmopathy. One entry per CDR3 protein results from TCRdb running MiXCR on the multiplex PCR reads. This sample has around 240,000 distinct CDR3 sequences, with around 15% found just once. Sequenced: blood. These receptors were collected from a woman between 18 and 29 years old with Graves' ophthalmopathy. The CDR3 runs from the conserved cysteine through the conserved F or W. The order of the fields is D gene, J gene, V gene, clone size, CDR3 protein, CDR3 DNA. The D gene is left open where the match is weak. Only part of the rows carry a size: once, few, many, or a class if the clone is expanded.

TRBD2	TRBJ2-1	TRBV10-3	.	CAVSDSWEQRELLSSYNEQFF	TGTGCCGTCAGTGATTCGTGGGAGCAGCGGGAGTTACTAAGCTCCTACAATGAGCAGTTCTTC
TRBD1	TRBJ1-2	TRBV29-1	few	CSVETTGTGGVDGYTF	TGCAGCGTTGAAACGACCGGGACAGGGGGCGTGGATGGCTACACCTTC
TRBD1	TRBJ1-2	TRBV12-3/TRBV12-4	many	CASSLSGTGRGYTF	TGTGCCAGCAGTTTGTCCGGGACAGGGAGGGGCTACACCTTC
.	TRBJ2-6	TRBV28	many	CASSFSGTGANVLTF	TGTGCCAGCAGTTTTTCCGGGACTGGGGCCAACGTCCTGACTTTC
.	TRBJ1-5	TRBV28	many	CASSSYQGISNQPQHF	TGTGCCAGCAGTTCCTACCAGGGGATTAGCAATCAGCCCCAGCATTTT
TRBD1	TRBJ1-1	TRBV30	many	CAWRDRGLGTEAFF	TGTGCCTGGAGAGACAGGGGGCTCGGAACTGAAGCTTTCTTT
.	TRBJ1-1	TRBV7-8	many	CASSLFGGRDTEAFF	TGTGCCAGCAGCTTATTCGGGGGGCGAGACACTGAAGCTTTCTTT
TRBD2	TRBJ2-1	TRBV20-1	.	CSAGAREREFF	TGCAGTGCTGGGGCGCGGGAGAGGGAGTTCTTC
TRBD2	TRBJ2-1	TRBV12-3/TRBV12-4	many	CASRGGEGSYNEQFF	TGTGCCAGCAGGGGGGGGGAAGGGTCCTACAATGAGCAGTTCTTC
TRBD1	TRBJ1-5	TRBV20-1	few	CSAINGQGMTDHQPQHF	TGCAGTGCTATAAACGGACAGGGGATGACTGATCATCAGCCCCAGCATTTT
.	TRBJ2-2	TRBV4-1	few	CASSPEIGVTGELFF	TGCGCCAGCAGCCCTGAAATAGGGGTGACCGGGGAGCTGTTTTTT
.	TRBJ1-2	TRBV10-3	many	CAISESIPGALYGYTF	TGTGCCATCAGTGAGTCGATCCCGGGGGCGCTCTATGGCTACACCTTC
TRBD2	TRBJ2-3	TRBV2	many	CASRKDVAGGGTDTQYF	TGTGCCAGCAGAAAGGACGTAGCGGGAGGGGGCACAGATACGCAGTATTTT
TRBD2	TRBJ2-7	TRBV18	many	CASSLLPGLAGGYSYEQYF	TGTGCCAGCTCACTTCTCCCGGGACTAGCGGGAGGCTACTCCTACGAGCAGTACTTC
TRBD1	TRBJ2-7	TRBV15	many	CATSRGQGPYEQYF	TGTGCCACCAGCAGAGGACAGGGGCCCTACGAGCAGTACTTC
TRBD2	TRBJ2-3	TRBV3-1	few	CASSLLLGGERTDTQYF	TGTGCCAGCAGCCTCCTCTTGGGAGGGGAGCGCACAGATACGCAGTATTTT
TRBD1	TRBJ1-1	TRBV6-1	many	CASSEMLTGGAGTEAFF	TGTGCCAGCAGTGAAATGTTGACAGGGGGCGCGGGCACTGAAGCTTTCTTT
.	TRBJ2-5	TRBV28	many	CASSFSTGRFETQYF	TGTGCCAGCAGTTTCTCCACAGGGAGGTTCGAGACCCAGTACTTC
.	TRBJ2-6	TRBV6-1	few	CASSARPKFISGANVLTF	TGTGCCAGCAGTGCCCGGCCGAAGTTTATCTCTGGGGCCAACGTCCTGACTTTC
TRBD1	TRBJ1-5	TRBV6-2/TRBV6-3	many	CASSYHQTGAYSNQPQHF	TGTGCCAGCAGTTACCATCAAACAGGGGCTTATAGCAATCAGCCCCAGCATTTT
.	TRBJ1-1	TRBV2	many	CASSETNEAFF	TGTGCCAGCAGTGAGACAAACGAAGCTTTCTTT
TRBD2	TRBJ2-7	TRBV19	few	CASSTSGGGYEQYF	TGTGCCAGTAGCACTAGCGGAGGAGGGTACGAGCAGTACTTC
TRBD2	TRBJ2-1	TRBV7-2	many	CASSYSGTSGSRDEQFF	TGTGCCAGCAGCTACTCCGGGACTAGCGGGAGTCGGGATGAGCAGTTCTTC
TRBD1	TRBJ1-2	TRBV28	.	CASSLAAGTGITNYGYTF	TGTGCCAGCAGTTTAGCCGCCGGGACAGGGATAACTAACTATGGCTACACCTTC
.	TRBJ2-5	TRBV12-3/TRBV12-4	many	CASSFRGRETQYF	TGTGCCAGCAGTTTCAGGGGAAGAGAGACCCAGTACTTC
TRBD2	TRBJ2-3	TRBV27	many	CASSPRTSGSTDTQYF	TGTGCCAGCAGTCCTCGGACTAGCGGGAGCACAGATACGCAGTATTTT
TRBD2	TRBJ2-1	TRBV20-1	many	CSANPLAGVGEQFF	TGCAGTGCTAATCCCCTAGCGGGAGTGGGTGAGCAGTTCTTC
.	TRBJ2-7	TRBV6-1	many	CASSPGGREYEQYF	TGTGCCAGCAGTCCGGGGGGCAGGGAGTACGAGCAGTACTTC
.	TRBJ2-7	TRBV20-1	many	CSASAGLWFYEQYF	TGCAGTGCTAGCGCAGGCCTTTGGTTCTACGAGCAGTACTTC
.	TRBJ1-3	TRBV7-2	many	CASSLGPGDTGNTIYF	TGTGCCAGCAGCTTAGGGCCTGGGGACACTGGAAACACCATATATTTT
.	TRBJ2-1	TRBV12-3/TRBV12-4	many	CASSLGSVNEQFF	TGTGCCAGCAGTTTGGGAAGCGTAAATGAGCAGTTCTTC
.	TRBJ2-1	TRBV4-3	many	CASSQGPFSRGNEQFF	TGCGCCAGCAGCCAAGGACCATTTTCGAGGGGTAATGAGCAGTTCTTC
.	TRBJ2-7	TRBV6-1	many	CASSKLSAGMDSYEQYF	TGTGCCAGCAGTAAACTCTCCGCAGGGATGGATTCCTACGAGCAGTACTTC
TRBD2	TRBJ2-3	TRBV28	many	CASSQASGRADTQYF	TGTGCCAGCAGTCAAGCCAGCGGGAGAGCAGATACGCAGTATTTT
.	TRBJ2-2	TRBV27	many	CASSPSFVVSTGELFF	TGTGCCAGCAGTCCCTCTTTCGTCGTTAGCACCGGGGAGCTGTTTTTT
.	TRBJ2-5	TRBV19	.	CASSIGGTGKETQYF	TGTGCCAGTAGTATAGGGGGGACGGGCAAAGAGACCCAGTACTTC
.	TRBJ1-1	TRBV5-4	many	CASSTGPHAEAFF	TGTGCCAGCAGCACGGGACCCCACGCTGAAGCTTTCTTT
TRBD1	TRBJ1-6	TRBV19	.	CATRTGANSPLHF	TGTGCCACCCGGACAGGGGCGAATTCACCCCTCCACTTT
TRBD1	TRBJ2-7	TRBV4-1	.	CASSQGAGQGMYEQYF	TGCGCCAGCAGCCAAGGTGCGGGACAGGGGATGTACGAGCAGTACTTC
TRBD1	TRBJ2-3	TRBV12-3/TRBV12-4	.	CASSPAGTGLSTDTQYF	TGTGCCAGCAGTCCAGCCGGGACAGGGCTATCCACAGATACGCAGTATTTT
.	TRBJ1-5	TRBV18	many	CASSPTNTRTPLYSNQPQHF	TGTGCCAGCTCACCAACAAATACACGCACCCCCCTCTATAGCAATCAGCCCCAGCATTTT
.	TRBJ1-6	TRBV7-2	many	CASSLRGIGHSPLHF	TGTGCCAGCAGCTTAAGGGGGATAGGACATTCACCCCTCCACTTT
TRBD2	TRBJ2-1	TRBV6-1	many	CASSPLAGGHDEQFF	TGTGCCAGCAGTCCACTAGCGGGGGGCCACGATGAGCAGTTCTTC